The clone carrying this T cell receptor beta chain was seen a handful of times. Per germline, CDR1 SGHRS and CDR2 YFSETQ. Trimming took off 3 bases at V and 4 bases at J, with 10 bases between the two ends. This CDR3 has 13 residues. The sample originates from a study of T-cell memory formation after mild COVID-19. TCRdb re-derived calls from the 5' RACE reads in MiXCR, one entry per CDR3 protein. The table includes 190,000 or so distinct CDR3 sequences, roughly 10% detected once. The sequenced sample consisted of PBMCs or a T cell subset sorted from them (not recorded which). The V gene is TRBV5-1, the J gene TRBJ1-1, with no clear D. The clonotype was recovered from a man aged 18-30 years who had mild COVID-19 (a few samples of this study predate the infection). Cell type and time point are not known. CDR3 nucleotides: TGCGCCAGCAGCTCGACGACGTCCACTGAAGCTTTCTTT. Amino acid sequence: CASSSTTSTEAFF. Full variable domain (missing parts from reference TRBV5-1 and TRBJ1-1): KAGVTQTPRYLIKTRGQQVTLSCSPISGHRSVSWYQQTPGQGLQFLFEYFSETQRNKGNFPGRFSGRQFSNSRSEMNVSTLELGDSALYLCASSSTTSTEAFFGQGTRLTVV.